This T cell receptor (beta chain) is drawn from a study of T cell responses to AZD1222 COVID-19 vaccine (dated by TCRdb to the early 2020s). In terms of the full investigation: AZD1222 recipients whose second dose came at about 4 weeks and those whose second dose came at about 12 weeks were combined into one group, since spike-specific TCR depth and breadth did not differ between the two schedules. TCR sequencing was performed for roughly 250 trial participants, of whom some 200 were given two doses of AZD1222 and approximately 25 were given two doses of MenACWY control vaccine. Trial participants were enrolled by age into 18-55, 56-69 and 70-plus year subgroups, with 148, 28 and 57 TCR-sequenced participants respectively.

Points on this clone: Its antigen specificity is not known. No much larger clonotype is one base removed from it; base qualities were not supplied.

The CDR3 regions of human TCRbeta chains were subjected to immunosequencing. In the paper's pipeline: TCRs in the repertoires were compared against a reference library of SARS-CoV-2-specific TCRs that had been generated with the MIRA antigen-specificity platform. Breadth meant the fraction of unique TCRs that were SARS-CoV-2-associated, whereas depth meant the fraction of total T cells that were SARS-CoV-2-associated. Using the MIRA data, each spike-specific TCR was mapped to the spike region that the TCR reacts to and placed in a CD4 or CD8 class. Log10-transformed breadth and depth values were compared by one-way ANOVA with Sidak's multiple comparisons tests. TCRdb retrieved this table from immuneACCESS and kept in-frame rearrangements only. Not all clones are present; in checked studies, unresolved V genes account for under half, and no reason is known for the remainder. V and J calls and clone size are as listed in that table; D and trimming were resolved from the DNA. The sample table shows 140,000 to 150,000 clones, and 88% are seen once. Of the sample, around 15% falls within the top ten clones.

The time point tag for this specimen amounts to: baseline before first vaccination. Vaccinee samples were obtained from the UK trials COV001 and COV002, which included a single-blind randomized controlled phase 2/3 trial of AZD1222 (ChAdOx1 nCoV-19) in healthy adults. For TCRbeta chain sequencing, PBMC samples from trial participants were taken at day 0 and at day 28 after the second dose. Broader findings and caveats from the paper: Spike-specific TCR breadth and depth rose significantly after two AZD1222 doses compared with day 0 and with MenACWY recipients. The whole spike protein was spanned by vaccine-associated CD4 TCRs, and dominant responses were seen in regions 160-218 and 743-854. Conclusions about previously exposed vaccinees are limited because only six or seven AZD1222 recipients were SARS-CoV-2 seropositive at baseline. Participants were mostly white British, with more females than males. The authors suggested clonal diversity may have been underestimated. The 56-69-year group was small, and its depth increase did not reach significance, likely because of low power. Nearly half of unique spike-specific TCRs reportedly recognized epitopes outside regions mutated in the B.1.351 and B.1.1.7 variants. Because no samples from the day 14 peak response were available, repertoires could be characterized only after the peak T cell response.

The germline V gene specifies SGDLS as CDR1 and YYNGEE as CDR2. The CDR3 measures 14 amino acids from cysteine to phenylalanine. The retained sequence is limited to the CDR3, 42 bases, with the frame set at the first base. Deletion took 3 bases off V and 8 bases off J, with a span of 12 bases between the germline ends. The sequence was obtained from an adult in good health. Specimen: peripheral blood, collected on day 0 of AZD1222 vaccination. Recombination joined TRBV9 with TRBJ1-6; TRBD1 is a weak D gene call, 6 bases matching. The DNA is as follows: TGTGCCAGCAGCGCCGAACAGGGCGATTCACCCCTCCACTTT. The encoded protein is CASSAEQGDSPLHF. The variable domain in full, with residues beyond the CDR3 obtained from the reference TRBV9 and TRBJ1-6 genes, is DSGVTQTPKHLITATGQRVTLRCSPRSGDLSVYWYQQSLDQGLQFLIQYYNGEERAKGNILERFSAQQFPDLHSELNLSSLELGDSALYFCASSAEQGDSPLHFGNGTRLTVT.